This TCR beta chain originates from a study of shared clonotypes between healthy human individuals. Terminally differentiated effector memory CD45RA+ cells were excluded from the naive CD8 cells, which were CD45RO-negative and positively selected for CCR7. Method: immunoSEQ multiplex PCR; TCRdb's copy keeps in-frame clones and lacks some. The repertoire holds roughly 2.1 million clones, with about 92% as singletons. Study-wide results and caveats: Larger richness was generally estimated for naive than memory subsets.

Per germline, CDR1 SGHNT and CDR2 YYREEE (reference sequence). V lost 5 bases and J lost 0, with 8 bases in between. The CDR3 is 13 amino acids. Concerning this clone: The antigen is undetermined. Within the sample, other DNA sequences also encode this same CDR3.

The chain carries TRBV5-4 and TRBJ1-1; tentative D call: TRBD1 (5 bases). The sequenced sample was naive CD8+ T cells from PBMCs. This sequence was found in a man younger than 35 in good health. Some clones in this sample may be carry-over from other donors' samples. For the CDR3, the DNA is TGTGCCAGCAGGACGACAGTGAACACTGAAGCTTTCTTT. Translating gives CASRTTVNTEAFF.